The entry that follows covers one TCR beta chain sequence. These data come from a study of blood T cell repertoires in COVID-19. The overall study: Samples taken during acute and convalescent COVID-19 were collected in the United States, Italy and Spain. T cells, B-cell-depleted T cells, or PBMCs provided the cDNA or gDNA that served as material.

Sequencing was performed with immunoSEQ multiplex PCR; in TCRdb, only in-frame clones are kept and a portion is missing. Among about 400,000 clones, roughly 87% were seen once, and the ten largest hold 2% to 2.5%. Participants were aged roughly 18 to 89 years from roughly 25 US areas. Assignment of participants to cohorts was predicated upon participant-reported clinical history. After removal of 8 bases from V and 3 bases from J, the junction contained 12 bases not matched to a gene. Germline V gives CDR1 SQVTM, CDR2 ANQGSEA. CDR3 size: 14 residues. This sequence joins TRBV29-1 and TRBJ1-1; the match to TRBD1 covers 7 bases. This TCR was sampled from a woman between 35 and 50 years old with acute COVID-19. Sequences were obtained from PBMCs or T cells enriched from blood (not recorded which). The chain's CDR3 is CSIGDSPGDTEAFF. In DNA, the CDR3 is TGCAGCATCGGGGACAGTCCCGGGGACACTGAAGCTTTCTTT.